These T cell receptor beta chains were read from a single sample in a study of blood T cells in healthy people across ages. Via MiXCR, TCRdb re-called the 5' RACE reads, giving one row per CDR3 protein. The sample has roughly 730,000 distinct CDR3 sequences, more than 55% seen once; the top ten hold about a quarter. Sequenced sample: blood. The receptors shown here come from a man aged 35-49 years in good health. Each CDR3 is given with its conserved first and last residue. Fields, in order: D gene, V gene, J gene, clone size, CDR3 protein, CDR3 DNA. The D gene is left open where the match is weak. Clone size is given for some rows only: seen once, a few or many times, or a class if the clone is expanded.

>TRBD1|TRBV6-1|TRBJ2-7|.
CASIRTGDPYEQYF
TGTGCCAGCATCCGGACAGGGGATCCCTACGAGCAGTACTTC
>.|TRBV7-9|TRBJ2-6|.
CASSLVGTYRDSGANVLTF
TGTGCCAGCAGCTTAGTTGGGACGTACAGGGACTCTGGGGCCAACGTCCTGACTTTC
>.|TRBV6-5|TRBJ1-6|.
CATLGDRNSPLHF
TGTGCCACCCTTGGGGATAGGAATTCACCCCTCCACTTT
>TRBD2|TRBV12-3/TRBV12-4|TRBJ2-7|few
CASSIGLAYEQYF
TGTGCCAGCAGCATAGGACTAGCCTACGAGCAGTACTTC
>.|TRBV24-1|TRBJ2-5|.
CATSDFSREETQYF
TGTGCCACCAGTGATTTCAGCAGGGAAGAGACCCAGTACTTC
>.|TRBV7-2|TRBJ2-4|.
CASSLVAGTKNIQYF
TGTGCCAGCAGCTTAGTGGCGGGTACCAAAAACATTCAGTACTTC
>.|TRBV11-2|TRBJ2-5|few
CASSYLGVQETQYF
TGTGCCAGCAGCTACCTAGGTGTCCAAGAGACCCAGTACTTC
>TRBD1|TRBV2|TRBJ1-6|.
CASSEVQGAASPLHF
TGTGCCAGCAGTGAAGTTCAGGGGGCAGCTTCACCCCTCCACTTT
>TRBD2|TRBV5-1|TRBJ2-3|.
CASSLEREAGGVTDTQYF
TGCGCCAGCAGCTTGGAGCGAGAGGCCGGGGGGGTCACAGATACGCAGTATTTT
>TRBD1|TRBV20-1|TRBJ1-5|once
CSARKASRQGVRQPQHF
TGCAGTGCTAGAAAAGCGTCCCGGCAGGGGGTTAGACAGCCCCAGCATTTT
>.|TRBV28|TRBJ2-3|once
CASTGGDRTDTQYF
TGTGCCTCAACAGGCGGGGACCGCACAGATACGCAGTATTTT
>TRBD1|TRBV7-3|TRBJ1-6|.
CASAQGLSSPHHF
TGTGCCAGTGCACAGGGGTTAAGTTCACCCCACCACTTT
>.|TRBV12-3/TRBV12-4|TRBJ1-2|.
CASSSSSQLNRYGYTF
TGTGCCAGCAGTTCGTCCTCCCAGTTAAACCGCTATGGCTACACCTTC
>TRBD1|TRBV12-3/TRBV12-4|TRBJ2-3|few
CASRREDRDTDTQYF
TGTGCCAGCAGGAGAGAGGACAGGGACACAGATACGCAGTATTTT
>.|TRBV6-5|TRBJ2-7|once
CASSYSMDSPKSAYEQYF
TGTGCCAGCAGTTACTCGATGGACTCCCCTAAGAGCGCCTACGAGCAGTACTTC
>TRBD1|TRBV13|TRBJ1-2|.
CASRSTGAAYGYTF
TGTGCCAGCAGATCTACAGGGGCGGCCTATGGCTACACCTTC
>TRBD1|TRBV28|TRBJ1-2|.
CASNGQGDLEGGGYTF
TGTGCCAGCAATGGACAGGGAGATCTTGAGGGAGGTGGCTACACCTTC
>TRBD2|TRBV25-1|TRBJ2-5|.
CASSEWAGLAGGVQETQYF
TGTGCCAGCAGTGAATGGGCCGGACTAGCGGGAGGCGTCCAAGAGACCCAGTACTTC
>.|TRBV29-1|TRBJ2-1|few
CSVRFGYNEQFF
TGCAGCGTTCGCTTCGGGTACAATGAGCAGTTCTTC
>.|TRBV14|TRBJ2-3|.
CASSQDPRIGVTDTQYF
TGTGCCAGCAGCCAAGATCCGAGGATAGGGGTCACAGATACGCAGTATTTT
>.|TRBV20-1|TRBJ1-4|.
CSVRSAGNEKLFF
TGCAGTGTAAGGAGCGCGGGTAATGAAAAACTGTTTTTT
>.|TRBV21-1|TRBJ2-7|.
CASSGGLDRGIPYEQYF
TGTGCCAGCAGCGGGGGTTTAGACAGGGGGATACCCTACGAGCAGTACTTC
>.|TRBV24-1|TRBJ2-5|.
CATSDFPGPVLTETQYF
TGTGCCACCAGTGACTTCCCCGGGCCAGTGCTAACTGAGACCCAGTACTTC
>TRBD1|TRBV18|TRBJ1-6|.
CASSPESGQGNSPLHF
TGTGCCAGCTCACCAGAGTCGGGACAGGGAAACTCACCCCTCCACTTT
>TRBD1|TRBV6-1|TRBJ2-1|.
CASSERGLQGNLIGNEQFF
TGTGCCAGCAGTGAAAGAGGGTTACAGGGGAATCTTATTGGGAATGAGCAGTTCTTC
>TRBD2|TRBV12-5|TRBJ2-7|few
CASARQREGLSVYEQYF
TGTGCTAGTGCCCGGCAGCGGGAGGGTCTCTCCGTCTACGAGCAGTACTTC
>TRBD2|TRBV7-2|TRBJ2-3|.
CASSFRLAGGGGTQYF
TGTGCCAGCAGCTTTAGACTAGCGGGAGGTGGTGGTACGCAGTATTTT
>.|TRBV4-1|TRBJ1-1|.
CASSLYGANTEAFF
TGCGCCAGCAGCTTGTACGGGGCGAACACTGAAGCTTTCTTT
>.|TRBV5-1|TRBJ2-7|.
CASSFRVAFEQYF
TGCGCCAGCAGCTTCAGGGTAGCCTTCGAGCAGTACTTC
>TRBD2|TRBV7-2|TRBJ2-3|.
CASSLTSRVDTQYF
TGTGCCAGCAGCTTGACTAGCCGGGTAGATACGCAGTATTTT
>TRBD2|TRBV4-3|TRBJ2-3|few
CASSQERGGDADTQYF
TGCGCCAGCAGCCAAGAACGGGGGGGGGACGCCGATACGCAGTATTTT
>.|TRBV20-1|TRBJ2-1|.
CSARVQNNEQFF
TGCAGTGCTAGAGTACAGAACAATGAGCAGTTCTTC
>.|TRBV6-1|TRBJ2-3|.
CASSAPTGEGADTQYF
TGTGCCAGCAGTGCGCCGACAGGGGAGGGCGCAGATACGCAGTATTTT
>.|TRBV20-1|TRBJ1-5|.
CSARYPTSNQPQHF
TGCAGTGCTAGGTACCCAACGAGCAATCAGCCCCAGCATTTT
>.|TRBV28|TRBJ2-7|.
CASLNERDSNYEQYF
TGTGCCAGCTTGAATGAGCGGGACAGTAATTACGAGCAGTACTTC
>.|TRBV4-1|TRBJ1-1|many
CASSQASRSEAFF
TGCGCCAGCAGCCAAGCTTCTAGGTCTGAAGCTTTCTTT
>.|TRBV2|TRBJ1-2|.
CASTLGSYGYTF
TGTGCCAGCACCCTAGGCAGCTATGGCTACACCTTC
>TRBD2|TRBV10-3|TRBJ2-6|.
CAISLLAGDSGANVLTF
TGTGCCATCTCTCTACTAGCGGGAGACTCTGGGGCCAACGTCCTGACTTTC
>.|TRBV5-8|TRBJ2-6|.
CASSQDSHSGANVLTF
TGTGCCAGCAGCCAGGACAGTCACTCTGGGGCCAACGTCCTGACTTTC
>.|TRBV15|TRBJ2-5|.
CATSRAAAGLETQYF
TGTGCCACCAGCAGAGCCGCGGCAGGGCTCGAGACCCAGTACTTC
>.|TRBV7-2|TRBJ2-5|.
CASSRGFGQETQYF
TGTGCCAGCAGCCGGGGGTTTGGGCAAGAGACCCAGTACTTC
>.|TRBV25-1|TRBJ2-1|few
CASSEYRGRDEQFF
TGTGCCAGCAGTGAATATAGGGGTAGAGATGAGCAGTTCTTC
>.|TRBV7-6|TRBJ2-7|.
CASSQSGYSYEQYF
TGTGCCAGCAGCCAAAGCGGATACTCCTACGAGCAGTACTTC
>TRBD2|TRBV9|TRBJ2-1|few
CASSATSGNYNEQFF
TGTGCCAGCAGCGCCACTAGCGGGAACTACAATGAGCAGTTCTTC
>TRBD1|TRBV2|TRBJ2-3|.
CASRLRDRGMTDTQYF
TGTGCCAGCAGGCTCCGGGACAGGGGTATGACAGATACGCAGTATTTT
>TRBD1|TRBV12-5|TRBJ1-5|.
CASGPGPSLGGARDQPQHF
TGTGCTAGTGGTCCCGGTCCCTCGCTAGGGGGCGCGAGGGATCAGCCCCAGCATTTT
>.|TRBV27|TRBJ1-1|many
CASSYGGTEAFF
TGCGCCAGCAGCTACGGGGGGACTGAAGCTTTCTTT
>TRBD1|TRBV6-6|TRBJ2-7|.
CASSQDRAQTYEQYF
TGTGCCAGCAGTCAGGACAGGGCACAGACCTACGAGCAGTACTTC
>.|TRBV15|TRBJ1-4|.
CATSQTLDRQNEKLFF
TGTGCCACCAGCCAAACGCTCGACAGACAAAATGAAAAACTGTTTTTT
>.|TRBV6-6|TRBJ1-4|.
CASRRQTNEKLFF
TGTGCCAGCAGACGACAGACTAATGAAAAACTGTTTTTT
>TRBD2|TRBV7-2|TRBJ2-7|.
CASTSSGSYEQYF
TGTGCCAGCACATCTAGCGGCTCCTACGAGCAGTACTTC
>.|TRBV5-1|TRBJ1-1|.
CASSYNPPNTEAFF
TGCGCCAGCAGCTACAACCCCCCGAACACTGAAGCTTTCTTT